The 2 T cell receptor beta chains below were found in one sample sequenced in a study of CD8 T cells in ankylosing spondylitis. One entry per CDR3 protein, called by TCRdb with MiXCR from the 5' RACE reads. The sample includes 200,000 to 250,000 distinct CDR3 sequences, 25% to 30% of them seen just once. The sample was blood, either unsorted or a sorted T cell fraction (not recorded which). The receptors derive from a male donor with ankylosing spondylitis or in good health (not recorded which).

This clonotype has just a few counts. The V gene is TRBV20-1, the J gene TRBJ2-1, with 9 bases aligning to TRBD2. Germline CDR1 and CDR2: DFQATT and SNEGSKA (reference sequence). Unmatched junction bases numbered 7, after V lost 3 bases and J lost 7 bases. The CDR3 spans 14 residues. The CDR3 here is CSASRLAEVNEQFF. CDR3 nucleotides: TGCAGTGCTAGTCGACTAGCGGAAGTAAATGAGCAGTTCTTC.

The genes are TRBV5-1 and TRBJ2-1; D gene unclear. Germline V gives CDR1 SGHRS, CDR2 YFSETQ. This CDR3 comprises 13 residues. Trimming stripped 0 bases from V and 8 bases from J, with 9 bases between. The DNA for the CDR3 is TGCGCCAGCAGCTTGGGACCCGTCGATGAGCAGTTCTTC. Residues: CASSLGPVDEQFF. Based on the CDR3 plus reference TRBV5-1 and TRBJ2-1, the full variable domain is KAGVTQTPRYLIKTRGQQVTLSCSPISGHRSVSWYQQTPGQGLQFLFEYFSETQRNKGNFPGRFSGRQFSNSRSEMNVSTLELGDSALYLCASSLGPVDEQFFGPGTRLTVL.